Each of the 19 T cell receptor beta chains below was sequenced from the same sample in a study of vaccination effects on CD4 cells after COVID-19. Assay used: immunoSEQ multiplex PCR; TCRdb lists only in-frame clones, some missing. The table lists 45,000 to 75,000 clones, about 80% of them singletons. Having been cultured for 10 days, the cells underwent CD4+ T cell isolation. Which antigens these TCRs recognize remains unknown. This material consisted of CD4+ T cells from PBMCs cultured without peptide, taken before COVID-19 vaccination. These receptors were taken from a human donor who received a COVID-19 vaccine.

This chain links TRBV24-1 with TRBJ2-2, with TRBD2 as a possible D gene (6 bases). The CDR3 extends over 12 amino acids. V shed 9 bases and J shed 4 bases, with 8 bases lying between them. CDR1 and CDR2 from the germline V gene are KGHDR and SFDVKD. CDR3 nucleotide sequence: TGTGCCACCGGGACTCTCACCGGGGAGCTGTTTTTT. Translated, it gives CATGTLTGELFF.

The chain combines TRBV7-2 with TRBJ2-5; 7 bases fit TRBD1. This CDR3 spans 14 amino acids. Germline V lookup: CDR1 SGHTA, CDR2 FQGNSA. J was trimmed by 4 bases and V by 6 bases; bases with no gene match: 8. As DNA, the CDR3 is TGTGCCAGCAGACGTAACAGGGGCGGAGAGACCCAGTACTTC. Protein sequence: CASRRNRGGETQYF.

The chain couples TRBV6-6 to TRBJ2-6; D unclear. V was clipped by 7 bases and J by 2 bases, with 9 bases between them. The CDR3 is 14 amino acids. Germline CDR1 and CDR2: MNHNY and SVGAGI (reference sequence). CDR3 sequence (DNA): TGTGCCAGCAAACGGACGGCTGGGGCCAACGTCCTGACTTTC. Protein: CASKRTAGANVLTF.

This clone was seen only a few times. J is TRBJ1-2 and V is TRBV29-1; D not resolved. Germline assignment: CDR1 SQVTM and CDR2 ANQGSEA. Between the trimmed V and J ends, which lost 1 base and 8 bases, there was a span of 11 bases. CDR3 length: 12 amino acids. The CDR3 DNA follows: TGCAGCGTTGAAGGAGCGGGGTCCGGCTACACCTTC. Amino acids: CSVEGAGSGYTF.

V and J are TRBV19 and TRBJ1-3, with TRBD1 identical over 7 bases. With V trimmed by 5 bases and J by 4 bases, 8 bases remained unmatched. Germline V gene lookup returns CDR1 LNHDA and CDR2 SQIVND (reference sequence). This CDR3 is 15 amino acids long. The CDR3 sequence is CASSPTGAEGNTIYF. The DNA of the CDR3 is TGTGCCAGTAGTCCCACAGGGGCCGAGGGAAACACCATATATTTT.

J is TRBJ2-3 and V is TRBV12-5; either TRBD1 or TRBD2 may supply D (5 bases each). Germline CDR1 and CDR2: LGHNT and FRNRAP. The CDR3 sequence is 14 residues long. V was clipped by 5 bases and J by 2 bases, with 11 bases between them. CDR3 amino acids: CASGRDGNTDTQYF. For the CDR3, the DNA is TGTGCTAGTGGTAGGGACGGTAACACAGATACGCAGTATTTT.

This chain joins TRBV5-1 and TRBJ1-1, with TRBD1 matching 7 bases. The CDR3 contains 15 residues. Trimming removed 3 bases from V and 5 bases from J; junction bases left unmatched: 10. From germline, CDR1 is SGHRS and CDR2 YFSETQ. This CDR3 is CASSSKSAGGTEAFF. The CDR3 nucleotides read TGCGCCAGCAGCTCAAAAAGCGCAGGGGGGACTGAAGCTTTCTTT.

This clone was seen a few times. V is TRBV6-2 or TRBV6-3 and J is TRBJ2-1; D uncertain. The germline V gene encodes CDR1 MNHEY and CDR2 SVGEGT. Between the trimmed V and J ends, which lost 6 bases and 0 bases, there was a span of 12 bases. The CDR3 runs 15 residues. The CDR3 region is CASSPSRSSYNEQFF. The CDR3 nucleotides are TGTGCCAGCAGCCCCTCACGTAGCTCCTACAATGAGCAGTTCTTC.

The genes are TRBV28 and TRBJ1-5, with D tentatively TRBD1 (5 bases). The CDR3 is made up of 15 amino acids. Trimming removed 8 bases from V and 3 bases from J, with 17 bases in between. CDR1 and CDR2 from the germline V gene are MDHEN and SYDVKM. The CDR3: CASVGADLPNQPQHF. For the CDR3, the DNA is TGTGCCAGCGTTGGGGCCGACCTGCCCAATCAGCCCCAGCATTTT.

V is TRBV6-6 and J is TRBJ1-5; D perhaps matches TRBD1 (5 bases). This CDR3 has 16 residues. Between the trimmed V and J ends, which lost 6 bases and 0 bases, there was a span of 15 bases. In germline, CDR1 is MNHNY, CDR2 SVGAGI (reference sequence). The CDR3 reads CASSWGGPSSNQPQHF. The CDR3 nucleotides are TGTGCCAGCAGCTGGGGGGGACCTAGTAGCAATCAGCCCCAGCATTTT.

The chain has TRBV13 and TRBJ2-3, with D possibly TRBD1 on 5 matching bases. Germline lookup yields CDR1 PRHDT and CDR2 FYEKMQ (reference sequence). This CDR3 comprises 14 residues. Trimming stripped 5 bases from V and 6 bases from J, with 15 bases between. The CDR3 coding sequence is TGTGCCAGCAGCCCCACTGGGGCGTCGGATACGCAGTATTTT. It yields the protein CASSPTGASDTQYF.

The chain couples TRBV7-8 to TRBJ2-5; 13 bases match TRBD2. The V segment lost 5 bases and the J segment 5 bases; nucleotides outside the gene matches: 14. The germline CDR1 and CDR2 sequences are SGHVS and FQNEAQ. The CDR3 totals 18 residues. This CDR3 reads CASSTRTVTSGGRETQYF. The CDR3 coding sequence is TGTGCCAGCAGCACGCGGACTGTGACTAGCGGGGGGAGGGAGACCCAGTACTTC.

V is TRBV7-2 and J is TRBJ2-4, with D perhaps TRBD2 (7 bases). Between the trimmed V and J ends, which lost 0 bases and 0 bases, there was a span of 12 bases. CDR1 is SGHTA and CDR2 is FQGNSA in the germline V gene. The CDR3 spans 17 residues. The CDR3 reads CASSLAGGPRAKNIQYF. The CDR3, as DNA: TGTGCCAGCAGCTTAGCCGGGGGGCCCAGAGCCAAAAACATTCAGTACTTC.

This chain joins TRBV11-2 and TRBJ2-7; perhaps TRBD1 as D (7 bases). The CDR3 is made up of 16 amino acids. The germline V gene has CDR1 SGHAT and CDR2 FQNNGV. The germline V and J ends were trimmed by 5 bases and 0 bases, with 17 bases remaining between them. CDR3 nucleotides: TGTGCCAGCAGCACCCTCAGGGGGGCCAGCTCCTACGAGCAGTACGTC. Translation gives CASSTLRGASSYEQYV.

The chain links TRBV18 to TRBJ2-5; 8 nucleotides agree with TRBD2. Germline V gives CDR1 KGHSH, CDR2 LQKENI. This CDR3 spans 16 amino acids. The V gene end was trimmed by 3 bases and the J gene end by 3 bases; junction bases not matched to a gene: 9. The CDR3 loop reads CASSPPLAGGKETQYF. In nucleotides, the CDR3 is TGTGCCAGCTCACCGCCTTTGGCGGGGGGAAAAGAGACCCAGTACTTC.

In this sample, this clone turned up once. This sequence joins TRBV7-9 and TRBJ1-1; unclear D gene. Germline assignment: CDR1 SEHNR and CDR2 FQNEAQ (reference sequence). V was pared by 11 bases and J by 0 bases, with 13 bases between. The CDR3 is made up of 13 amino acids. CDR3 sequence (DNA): TGTGCCGCAACCTCGGGAGTGAACACTGAAGCTTTCTTT. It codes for CAATSGVNTEAFF.

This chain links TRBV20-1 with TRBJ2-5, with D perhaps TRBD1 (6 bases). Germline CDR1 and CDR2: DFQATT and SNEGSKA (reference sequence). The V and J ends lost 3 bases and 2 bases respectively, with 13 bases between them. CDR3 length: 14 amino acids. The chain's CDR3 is CSASGAGAQETQYF. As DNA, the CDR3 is TGCAGTGCTAGTGGGGCAGGGGCGCAAGAGACCCAGTACTTC.

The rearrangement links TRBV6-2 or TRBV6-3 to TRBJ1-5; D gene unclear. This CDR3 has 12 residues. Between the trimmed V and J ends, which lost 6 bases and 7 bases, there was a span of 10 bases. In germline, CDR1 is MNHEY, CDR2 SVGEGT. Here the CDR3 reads CASSRLRQPQHF. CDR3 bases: TGTGCCAGCAGCCGACTCCGGCAGCCCCAGCATTTT.

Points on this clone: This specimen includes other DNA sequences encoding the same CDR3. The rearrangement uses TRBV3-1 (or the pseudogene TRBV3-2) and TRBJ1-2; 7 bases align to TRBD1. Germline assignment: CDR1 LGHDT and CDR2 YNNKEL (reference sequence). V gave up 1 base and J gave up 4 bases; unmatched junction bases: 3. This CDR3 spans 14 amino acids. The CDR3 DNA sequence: TGTGCCAGCAGCCAAGTAGGGGGCTTCTATGGCTACACCTTC. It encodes CASSQVGGFYGYTF.